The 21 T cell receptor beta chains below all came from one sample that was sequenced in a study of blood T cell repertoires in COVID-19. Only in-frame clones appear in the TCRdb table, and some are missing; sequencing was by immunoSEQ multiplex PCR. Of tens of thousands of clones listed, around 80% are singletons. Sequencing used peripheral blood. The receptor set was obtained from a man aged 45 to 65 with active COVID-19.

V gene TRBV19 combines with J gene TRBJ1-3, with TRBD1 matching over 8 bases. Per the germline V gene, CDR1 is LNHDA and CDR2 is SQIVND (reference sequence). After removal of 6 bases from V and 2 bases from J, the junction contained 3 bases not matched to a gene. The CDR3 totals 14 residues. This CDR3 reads CASSDRGPGNTIYF. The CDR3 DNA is TGTGCCAGTAGCGACAGGGGACCTGGAAACACCATATATTTT.

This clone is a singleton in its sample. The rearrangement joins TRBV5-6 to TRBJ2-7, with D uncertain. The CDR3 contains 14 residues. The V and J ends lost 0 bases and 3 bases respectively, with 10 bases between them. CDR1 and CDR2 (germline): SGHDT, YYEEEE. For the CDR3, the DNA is TGTGCCAGCAGCTTGGGACTTAGATACTACGAGCAGTACTTC. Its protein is CASSLGLRYYEQYF.

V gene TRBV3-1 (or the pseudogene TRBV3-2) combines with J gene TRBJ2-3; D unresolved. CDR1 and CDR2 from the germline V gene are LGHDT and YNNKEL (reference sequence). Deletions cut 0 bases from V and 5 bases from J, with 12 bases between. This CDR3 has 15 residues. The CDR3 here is CASSQDSTSGDTQYF. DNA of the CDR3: TGTGCCAGCAGCCAAGACTCGACTTCGGGAGATACGCAGTATTTT.

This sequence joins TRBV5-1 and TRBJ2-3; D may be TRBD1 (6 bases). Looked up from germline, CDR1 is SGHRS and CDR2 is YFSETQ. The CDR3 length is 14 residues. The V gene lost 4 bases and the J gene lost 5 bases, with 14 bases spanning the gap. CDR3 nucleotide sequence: TGCGCCAGCAGCCAGGGGCAGGCCGGAGATACGCAGTATTTT. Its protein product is CASSQGQAGDTQYF. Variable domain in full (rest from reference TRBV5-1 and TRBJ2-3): KAGVTQTPRYLIKTRGQQVTLSCSPISGHRSVSWYQQTPGQGLQFLFEYFSETQRNKGNFPGRFSGRQFSNSRSEMNVSTLELGDSALYLCASSQGQAGDTQYFGPGTRLTVL.

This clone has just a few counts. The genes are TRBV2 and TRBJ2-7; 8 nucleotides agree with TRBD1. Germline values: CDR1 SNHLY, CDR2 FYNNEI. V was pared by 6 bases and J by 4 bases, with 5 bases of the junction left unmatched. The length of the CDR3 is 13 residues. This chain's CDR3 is CASRVDREYEQYF. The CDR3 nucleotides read TGTGCCAGCAGAGTGGACAGGGAGTACGAGCAGTACTTC.

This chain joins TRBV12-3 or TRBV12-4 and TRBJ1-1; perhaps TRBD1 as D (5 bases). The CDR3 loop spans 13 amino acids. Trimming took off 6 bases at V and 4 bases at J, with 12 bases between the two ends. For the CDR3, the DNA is TGTGCCAGCAGCCGACCAGGGTCCACTGAAGCTTTCTTT. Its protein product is CASSRPGSTEAFF.

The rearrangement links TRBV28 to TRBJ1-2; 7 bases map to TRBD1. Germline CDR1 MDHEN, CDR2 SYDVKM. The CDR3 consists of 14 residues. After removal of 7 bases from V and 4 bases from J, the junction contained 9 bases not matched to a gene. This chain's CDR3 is CASTRGEGTYGYTF. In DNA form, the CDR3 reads TGTGCCAGCACCAGGGGGGAAGGGACCTATGGCTACACCTTC.

The CDR3 loop reads CASSPDRDNEKLFF. CDR3 in DNA: TGTGCCAGCAGCCCGGACAGGGATAATGAAAAACTGTTTTTT. The chain is built from TRBV5-4 and TRBJ1-4, with 8 bases aligning to TRBD1. The CDR3 consists of 14 residues. The V and J ends lost 4 bases and 4 bases, in that order; junction bases with no gene match: 3. Germline V gene lookup returns CDR1 SGHNT and CDR2 YYREEE (reference sequence).

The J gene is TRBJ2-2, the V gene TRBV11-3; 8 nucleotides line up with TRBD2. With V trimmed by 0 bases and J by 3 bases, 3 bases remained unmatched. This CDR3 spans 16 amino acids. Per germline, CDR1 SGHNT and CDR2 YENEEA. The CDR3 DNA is TGTGCCAGCAGCTTAGATCTAGCGGGCCACACCGGGGAGCTGTTTTTT. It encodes CASSLDLAGHTGELFF.

CDR3 nucleotides: TGTGCCTGGAAAAATGGCCCCCTGAACACTGAAGCTTTCTTT. As protein: CAWKNGPLNTEAFF. This chain connects TRBV30 to TRBJ1-1; no reliable D call. The CDR3 length is 14 residues. Germline loops: CDR1 GTSNPN, CDR2 SVGIG (reference sequence). The V end lost 4 bases, the J end lost 0 bases, and 12 bases lay between the germline ends.

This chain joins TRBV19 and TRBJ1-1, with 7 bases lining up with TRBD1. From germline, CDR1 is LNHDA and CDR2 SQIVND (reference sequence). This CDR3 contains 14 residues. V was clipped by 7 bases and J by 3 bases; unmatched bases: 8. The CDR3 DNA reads TGTGCCAGTACCGAGACAGGGCAGGACACTGAAGCTTTCTTT. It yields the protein CASTETGQDTEAFF.

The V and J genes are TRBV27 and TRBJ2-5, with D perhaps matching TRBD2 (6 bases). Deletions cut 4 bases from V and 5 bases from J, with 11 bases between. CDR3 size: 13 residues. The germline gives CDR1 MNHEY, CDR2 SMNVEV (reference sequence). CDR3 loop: CASSWDWGETQYF. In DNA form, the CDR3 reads TGTGCCAGCAGTTGGGACTGGGGGGAGACCCAGTACTTC.

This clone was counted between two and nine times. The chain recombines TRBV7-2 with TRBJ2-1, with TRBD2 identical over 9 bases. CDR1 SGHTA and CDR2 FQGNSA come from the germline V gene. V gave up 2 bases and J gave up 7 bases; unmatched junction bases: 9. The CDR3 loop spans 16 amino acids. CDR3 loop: CASSLTGGRAENEQFF. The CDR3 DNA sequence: TGTGCCAGCAGCTTAACCGGCGGGAGGGCTGAGAATGAGCAGTTCTTC.

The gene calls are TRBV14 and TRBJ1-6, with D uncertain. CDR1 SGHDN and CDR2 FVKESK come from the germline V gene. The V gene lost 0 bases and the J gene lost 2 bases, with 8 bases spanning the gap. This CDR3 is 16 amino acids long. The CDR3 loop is CASSQDAGAYNSPLHF. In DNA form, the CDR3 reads TGTGCCAGCAGCCAAGATGCCGGGGCCTATAATTCACCCCTCCACTTT. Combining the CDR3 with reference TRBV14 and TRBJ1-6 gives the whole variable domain EAGVTQFPSHSVIEKGQTVTLRCDPISGHDNLYWYRRVMGKEIKFLLHFVKESKQDESGMPNNRFLAERTGGTYSTLKVQPAELEDSGVYFCASSQDAGAYNSPLHFGNGTRLTVT.

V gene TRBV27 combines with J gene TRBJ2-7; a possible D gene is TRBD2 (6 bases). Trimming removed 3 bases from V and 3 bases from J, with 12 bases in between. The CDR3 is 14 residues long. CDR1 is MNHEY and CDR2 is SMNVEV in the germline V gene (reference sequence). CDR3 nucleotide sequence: TGTGCCAGCAGTTTCGGCGGGACGGACTACGAGCAGTACTTC. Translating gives CASSFGGTDYEQYF.

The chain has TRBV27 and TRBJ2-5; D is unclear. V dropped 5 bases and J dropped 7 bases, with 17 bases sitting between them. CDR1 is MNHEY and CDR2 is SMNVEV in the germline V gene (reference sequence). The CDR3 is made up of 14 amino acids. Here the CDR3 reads CASSQTRVRRTQYF. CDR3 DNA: TGTGCCAGCAGTCAAACACGGGTGCGTCGGACCCAGTACTTC.

The DNA of the CDR3 is TGTGCCAGCTCACCCTTCGGGAATTCGAACTATGGCTACACCTTC. Translating it yields CASSPFGNSNYGYTF. The chain carries TRBV18 and TRBJ1-2; D gene unclear. The germline V gene encodes CDR1 KGHSH and CDR2 LQKENI. The CDR3 has 15 amino acids. Trimming pared 3 bases from V and 2 bases from J, leaving 13 bases between.

The DNA of the CDR3 is TGTGCCAGTAGTATCGAGTCGAGAAGTGAAGCTTTCTTT. Translated: CASSIESRSEAFF. V usage is TRBV19 and J usage is TRBJ1-1; D gene uncertain. Germline CDR1 is LNHDA and CDR2 is SQIVND (reference sequence). The CDR3 sequence is 13 residues long. V gave up 3 bases and J gave up 7 bases, with 12 bases separating them.

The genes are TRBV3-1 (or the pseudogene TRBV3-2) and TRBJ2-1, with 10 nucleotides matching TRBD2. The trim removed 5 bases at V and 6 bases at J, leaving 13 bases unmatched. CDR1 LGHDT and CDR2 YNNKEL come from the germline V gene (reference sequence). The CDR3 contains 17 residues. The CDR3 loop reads CASSINLAGVNGNEQFF. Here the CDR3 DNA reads TGTGCCAGCAGCATTAACCTAGCGGGAGTAAACGGCAATGAGCAGTTCTTC.

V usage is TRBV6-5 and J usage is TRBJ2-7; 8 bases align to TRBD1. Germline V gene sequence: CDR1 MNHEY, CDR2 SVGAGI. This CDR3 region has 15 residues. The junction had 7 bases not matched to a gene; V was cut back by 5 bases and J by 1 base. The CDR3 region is CASSPSGQGSYEQYF. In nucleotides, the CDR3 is TGTGCCAGCAGTCCCTCTGGACAGGGATCCTACGAGCAGTACTTC.

This CDR3 is CASSPSGSRNEQFF. For the CDR3, the DNA is TGTGCCAGCAGCCCTAGCGGGAGTAGGAATGAGCAGTTCTTC. The genes are TRBV7-2 and TRBJ2-1; 10 bases are shared with TRBD2. This CDR3 contains 14 residues. The V gene's germline CDR1 is SGHTA and CDR2 FQGNSA. V lost 5 bases, J lost 7 bases, and 5 bases stayed unmatched.